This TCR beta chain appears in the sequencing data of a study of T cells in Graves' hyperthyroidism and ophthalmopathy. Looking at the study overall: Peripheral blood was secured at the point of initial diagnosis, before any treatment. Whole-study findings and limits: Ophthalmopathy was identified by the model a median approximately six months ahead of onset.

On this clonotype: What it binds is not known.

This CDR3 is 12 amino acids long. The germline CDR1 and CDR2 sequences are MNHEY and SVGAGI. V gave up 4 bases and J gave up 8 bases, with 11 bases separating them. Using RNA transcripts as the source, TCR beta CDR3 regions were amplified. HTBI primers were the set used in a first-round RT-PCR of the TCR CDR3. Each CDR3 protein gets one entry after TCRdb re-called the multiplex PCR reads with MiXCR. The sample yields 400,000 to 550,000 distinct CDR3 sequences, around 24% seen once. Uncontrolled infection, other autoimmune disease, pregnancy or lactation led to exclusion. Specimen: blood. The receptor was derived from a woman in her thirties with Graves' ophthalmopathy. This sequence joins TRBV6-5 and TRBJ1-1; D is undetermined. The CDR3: CASSSPTVEAFF. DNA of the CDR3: TGTGCCAGCAGTTCCCCGACTGTGGAAGCTTTCTTT.